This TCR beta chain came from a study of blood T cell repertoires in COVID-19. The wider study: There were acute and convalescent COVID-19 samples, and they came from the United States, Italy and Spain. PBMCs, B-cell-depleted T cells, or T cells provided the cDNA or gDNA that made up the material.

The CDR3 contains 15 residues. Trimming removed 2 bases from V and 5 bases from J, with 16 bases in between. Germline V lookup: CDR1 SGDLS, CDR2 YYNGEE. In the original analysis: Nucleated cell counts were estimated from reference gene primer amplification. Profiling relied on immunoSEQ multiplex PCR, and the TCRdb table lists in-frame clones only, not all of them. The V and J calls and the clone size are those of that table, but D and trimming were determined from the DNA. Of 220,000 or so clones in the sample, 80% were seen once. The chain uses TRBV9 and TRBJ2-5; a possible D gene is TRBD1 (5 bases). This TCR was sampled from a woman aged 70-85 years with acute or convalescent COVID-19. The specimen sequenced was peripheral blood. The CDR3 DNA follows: TGTGCCAGCAGCGTCGGACGCCAGCCAGGGGAGACCCAGTACTTC. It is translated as CASSVGRQPGETQYF.